This T cell receptor (beta chain) was identified in a study of T-cell memory formation after mild COVID-19. Study results and caveats: Clones that contracted clustered mainly in CM and EM if CD4+ and in EMRA if CD8+. CD4/CD8 balance characterized clones contracting day 15 to 85, and CD4+ skew characterized later expanders. Confirmation of SARS-CoV-2 specificity was lacking for second-wave clones peaking day 37. Some SARS-CoV-2-responding clones were already detected in memory before infection.

TCRdb re-called the 5' RACE reads with MiXCR, one entry per CDR3 protein. The sample has roughly 450,000 distinct CDR3 sequences; 15% to 20% are singletons. V lost 5 bases to trimming and J lost 0 bases; unmatched junction nucleotides: 4. Germline lookup yields CDR1 SGHRS and CDR2 YFSETQ. CDR3 length: 15 residues. The sample holds many counts of this clonotype. Its antigen remains unidentified. The sample was PBMCs or a T cell subset sorted from them (not recorded which). The chain employs TRBV5-1 and TRBJ2-7, with 11 bases that match TRBD2. This TCR was recovered from an adult woman who had mild COVID-19 (a few samples of this study predate the infection). Cell type and time point are not known. The DNA of the CDR3 is TGCGCCAGCAGGCCTAGCGGGGGGCTCTCCTACGAGCAGTACTTC. Encoded protein: CASRPSGGLSYEQYF.